This T cell receptor (beta chain) comes out of a study of cytomegalovirus exposure and HLA in healthy donors. General observations from the study: The authors listed 150 to 200 TCR beta chains as cytomegalovirus-associated.

As to this clone: Its antigen remains unidentified.

With 60 Vbeta and 13 Jbeta primers, the PCR was carried out. Libraries were prepared by immunoSEQ multiplex PCR; TCRdb keeps only in-frame clonotypes and omits some of them. Among fewer than 130,000 clones listed, about 86% were seen once. The V end was cut by 0 bases, the J end by 1 base, with 9 bases between. Germline CDR1 is LGHNA and CDR2 is YNFKEQ. This CDR3 region has 15 residues. Sequenced input: PBMCs. This sequence originates from a man aged 35 to 55 in good health and CMV-seronegative. The rearrangement joins TRBV4-2 to TRBJ1-1; D is unclear. The CDR3 nucleotides read TGTGCCAGCAGCCAAGATTGGACTTCGAACACTGAAGCTTTCTTT. This gives the protein CASSQDWTSNTEAFF.